Following are 29 T cell receptor beta chains from one sample sequenced in a study of cytomegalovirus exposure and HLA in healthy donors. PCR primers comprised 60 Vbeta and 13 Jbeta primers. TCRdb's copy holds only in-frame clones and misses some; the assay was immunoSEQ multiplex PCR. The table includes approximately 140,000 clones, about 70% detected once. Sequences were obtained from PBMCs. Receptor source: a man younger than 30 in good health and CMV-seronegative.

The V call is TRBV7-9, the J call TRBJ2-1; D unclear. The germline CDR1 and CDR2 sequences are SEHNR and FQNEAQ (reference sequence). V was cut by 1 base and J by 9 bases, with 10 bases left in between. This CDR3 is 13 amino acids long. CDR3 region: CASSLVAGAEQFF. The CDR3 DNA reads as TGTGCCAGCAGCTTAGTAGCTGGTGCTGAGCAGTTCTTC.

The chain couples TRBV4-1 to TRBJ2-5, with D possibly being TRBD2 (7 bases). Trimming took 0 bases from V and 4 from J, leaving 12 bases between them. From germline, CDR1 is MGHRA and CDR2 YSYEKL. The CDR3 runs to 15 residues. CDR3 sequence reads: CASSQDLRGGETQYF. In DNA form, the CDR3 reads TGCGCCAGCAGCCAAGATCTTAGGGGGGGAGAGACCCAGTACTTC.

The genes are TRBV13 and TRBJ2-1; D might be TRBD2 (6 bases). Trimming took off 2 bases at V and 8 bases at J, with 16 bases between the two ends. CDR3 size: 15 residues. Germline CDR1 PRHDT, CDR2 FYEKMQ (reference sequence). The CDR3 here is CASSLPASRGDEQFF. The CDR3 DNA follows: TGTGCCAGCAGCTTACCTGCTAGCCGCGGGGATGAGCAGTTCTTC.

This clone was seen only a few times. This sequence joins TRBV28 and TRBJ1-1; 7 bases match TRBD1. Germline V gene sequence: CDR1 MDHEN, CDR2 SYDVKM. This CDR3 contains 16 residues. J was trimmed by 1 base and V by 3 bases; bases with no gene match: 8. The CDR3 nucleotides read TGTGCCAGCAGTTTCGGGGTCGACAGGGCGAACACTGAAGCTTTCTTT. Protein: CASSFGVDRANTEAFF.

The genes are TRBV6-5 and TRBJ1-5, with 9 nucleotides matching TRBD1. Per germline, CDR1 MNHEY and CDR2 SVGAGI. The CDR3 extends over 15 amino acids. J was trimmed by 3 bases and V by 6 bases; bases with no gene match: 6. The CDR3 nucleotides read TGTGCCAGCAGCCGACAGGGGGTTTTCAATCAGCCCCAGCATTTT. Translation: CASSRQGVFNQPQHF.

This clone was recorded only once. The chain recombines TRBV5-1 with TRBJ2-7, with D possibly matching TRBD1 (5 bases). Germline CDR1 is SGHRS and CDR2 is YFSETQ. The CDR3 extends over 14 amino acids. V dropped 5 bases and J dropped 3 bases, with 15 bases sitting between them. The CDR3: CASSPGQGSYEQYF. In DNA, the CDR3 is TGCGCCAGCAGTCCGGGCCAGGGTAGCTACGAGCAGTACTTC.

The V call is TRBV27, the J call TRBJ2-1, with D tentatively TRBD1 (6 bases). V was shortened by 5 bases and J by 7 bases, with 15 bases between the two germline ends. Germline loops: CDR1 MNHEY, CDR2 SMNVEV (reference sequence). The CDR3 sequence is 14 residues long. CDR3 DNA sequence: TGTGCCAGCAGTCCTTTGGACAGAAAAAATGAGCAGTTCTTC. Translation: CASSPLDRKNEQFF.

This clone was observed a single time. The chain employs TRBV30 and TRBJ2-5, with TRBD1 identical over 9 bases. This CDR3 has 14 residues. V was clipped by 4 bases and J by 7 bases; unmatched bases: 10. Looked up from germline, CDR1 is GTSNPN and CDR2 is SVGIG (reference sequence). The CDR3 sequence is CAWIGTGRLGTQYF. DNA for the CDR3: TGTGCCTGGATCGGGACAGGGAGGTTAGGGACCCAGTACTTC.

The CDR3 DNA is TGTGCCAGCAGCGTTGGTAGCTCTCCTGGGGAGACCCAGTACTTC. It codes for CASSVGSSPGETQYF. V usage is TRBV9 and J usage is TRBJ2-5; D is undetermined. Trimming removed 2 bases at V and 5 bases at J, with 16 bases between. CDR1 and CDR2 from the germline V gene are SGDLS and YYNGEE. This CDR3 is built from 15 residues.

The genes are TRBV6-5 and TRBJ1-1, with TRBD1 identical over 7 bases. The length of the CDR3 is 16 residues. J was trimmed by 1 base and V by 2 bases; bases with no gene match: 7. CDR1 is MNHEY, CDR2 SVGAGI, per germline. The DNA for the CDR3 is TGTGCCAGCAGTTACGGGCAGGGGGGAGGGAACACTGAAGCTTTCTTT. Translation gives CASSYGQGGGNTEAFF.

CDR3 in DNA: TGTGCCATTCTCGGGGGAGGGGGGACTTCTAACTATGGCTACACCTTC. Protein product: CAILGGGGTSNYGYTF. The V gene is TRBV30, the J gene TRBJ1-2; perhaps TRBD1 as D (6 bases). The CDR3 contains 16 residues. V was trimmed by 8 bases and J by 0 bases, leaving 22 bases between them. Germline CDR1 is GTSNPN and CDR2 is SVGIG (reference sequence).

The rearrangement uses TRBV4-1 and TRBJ1-5; TRBD1 matches at 8 bases. Germline V CDR1 and CDR2: MGHRA, YSYEKL. V was clipped by 3 bases and J by 5 bases; unmatched bases: 9. This CDR3 spans 16 amino acids. In DNA, the CDR3 is TGCGCCAGCAGCCATTATACAGGGGGACCGGATCAGCCCCAGCATTTT. Translated, it gives CASSHYTGGPDQPQHF.

For this clone: At one end, the junction sequence differs from germline, possibly due to a read error. The chain links TRBV6-1 to TRBJ1-5; TRBD1 matches at 7 bases. The CDR3 consists of 14 residues. Germline CDR1 is MNHNS and CDR2 is SASEGT. CDR3 loop: CASSKAGGNQPQHF. CDR3 bases: TGTGCCAGCAGTAAAGCAGGGGGAAATCAGCCCCAGCATTTT.

The chain uses TRBV2 and TRBJ1-1, with D unclear. V lost 3 bases and J 1 base, leaving 9 bases between the germline ends. This CDR3 spans 14 amino acids. Germline V gene lookup returns CDR1 SNHLY and CDR2 FYNNEI. CDR3 loop: CASSDPQENTEAFF. In nucleotides, the CDR3 is TGTGCCAGCAGTGACCCCCAGGAGAACACTGAAGCTTTCTTT.

This clone was detected only a few times. The chain carries TRBV27 and TRBJ2-7, with D possibly being TRBD1 (6 bases). Germline CDR1 MNHEY, CDR2 SMNVEV (reference sequence). The CDR3 is 14 amino acids. V lost 5 bases, J lost 5 bases, and 16 bases lay in between. For the CDR3, the DNA is TGTGCCAGCAGTCTACAGGGTATTCAGGACGAGCAGTACTTC. It yields the protein CASSLQGIQDEQYF.

The rearrangement joins TRBV19 to TRBJ2-5; 11 bases map to TRBD2. The CDR3 is 16 residues long. The V gene's germline CDR1 is LNHDA and CDR2 SQIVND (reference sequence). Losses at the gene ends were 6 bases for V and 5 bases for J; bases not matched to a gene: 11. In nucleotides, the CDR3 is TGTGCCAGTAGCCCTCGGACTAGCGGGCCGACGGAGACCCAGTACTTC. Its protein is CASSPRTSGPTETQYF.

V gene TRBV7-8 combines with J gene TRBJ2-7; D possibly corresponds to TRBD2 (6 bases). CDR3 size: 15 residues. The germline V and J ends were trimmed by 4 bases and 7 bases, with 20 bases remaining between them. Germline CDR1 reads SGHVS; CDR2 reads FQNEAQ. CDR3 sequence reads: CASSSGRDSFLEQYF. DNA for the CDR3: TGTGCCAGCAGCTCTGGAAGGGACTCGTTTCTGGAGCAGTACTTC.

V usage is TRBV28 and J usage is TRBJ1-5; TRBD1 might be the D (5 bases). Per the germline V gene, CDR1 is MDHEN and CDR2 is SYDVKM. The V end lost 1 base, the J end lost 4 bases, and 11 bases lay between the germline ends. The CDR3 runs to 15 residues. The CDR3 bases are TGTGCCAGCAGTTTATCCCTGCGGGGGAATCAGCCCCAGCATTTT. This codes for CASSLSLRGNQPQHF.

This clone has just a few counts. The rearrangement uses TRBV15 and TRBJ2-5; 9 bases line up with TRBD2. The J call could be wrong; TRBJ2-7 is a better fit for the DNA end. This CDR3 spans 15 amino acids. Germline V CDR1 and CDR2: LNHNV, YYDKDF (reference sequence). The CDR3 protein is CATSRGSGGPYEQYF. Written as DNA, the CDR3 is TGTGCCACCAGCAGAGGAAGCGGGGGGCCCTACGAGCAGTACTTC.

The rearrangement links TRBV2 to TRBJ1-2; 10 nucleotides agree with TRBD1. Germline V CDR1 and CDR2: SNHLY, FYNNEI. The V segment lost 3 bases and the J segment 4 bases; nucleotides outside the gene matches: 14. The CDR3 loop spans 18 amino acids. The CDR3 sequence is CASSEIKGQGPSPYGYTF. For the CDR3, the DNA is TGTGCCAGCAGTGAGATAAAGGGACAGGGGCCGTCTCCCTATGGCTACACCTTC.

In DNA, the CDR3 is TGTGCCAGCAGCCGCGGCCCCGGTGAGAATGAGCAGTTCTTC. The encoded protein is CASSRGPGENEQFF. The rearrangement uses TRBV7-9 and TRBJ2-1; no clear D. This CDR3 spans 14 amino acids. V lost 5 bases and J 7 bases, leaving 15 bases between the germline ends. Germline V gene lookup returns CDR1 SEHNR and CDR2 FQNEAQ (reference sequence).

Comment on this clone: The sample holds other DNA sequences that translate to the same CDR3. J is TRBJ2-3 and V is TRBV6-1; D ambiguous. The V end lost 5 bases, the J end lost 4 bases, and 13 bases lay between the germline ends. The CDR3 is made up of 14 amino acids. Germline V gene lookup returns CDR1 MNHNS and CDR2 SASEGT. The CDR3 spells CASSNDLQADTQYF. The CDR3 DNA sequence: TGTGCCAGCAGTAATGACCTCCAGGCAGATACGCAGTATTTT.

This clone has more than one count but fewer than ten. This chain joins TRBV29-1 and TRBJ2-7, with a possible D match to TRBD2 (6 bases). Germline V lookup: CDR1 SQVTM, CDR2 ANQGSEA. The CDR3 sequence is 14 residues long. V lost 7 bases and J 5 bases, leaving 21 bases between the germline ends. The DNA for the CDR3 is TGCAGCGCCGGCATAGGAGGGGAAAGCGACGAGCAGTACTTC. This encodes CSAGIGGESDEQYF.

This sequence joins TRBV2 and TRBJ2-7, with 7 nucleotides matching TRBD2. Germline loops: CDR1 SNHLY, CDR2 FYNNEI. The ends lost 3 bases at V and 2 bases at J; junction bases unmatched: 7. This CDR3 spans 15 amino acids. CDR3 DNA: TGTGCCAGCAGTGAGGCGGGTAGCGGGCCCTACGAGCAGTACTTC. Amino acids: CASSEAGSGPYEQYF.

With respect to this clone: The identical CDR3 is also encoded by other nucleotide sequences in the sample. The chain links TRBV19 to TRBJ1-2; TRBD1 agrees at 8 bases. This CDR3 contains 14 residues. Germline trimming cut 5 bases from V and 9 bases from J; bases unmatched to any gene: 11. Germline-derived CDR1 and CDR2 are LNHDA and SQIVND (reference sequence). CDR3 region: CASSLGTGSPRYTF. For the CDR3, the DNA is TGTGCCAGTAGTCTAGGGACAGGTTCTCCTCGCTACACCTTC. Using reference TRBV19 and TRBJ1-2 for the parts outside the CDR3, the full variable domain is DGGITQSPKYLFRKEGQNVTLSCEQNLNHDAMYWYRQDPGQGLRLIYYSQIVNDFQKGDIAEGYSVSREKKESFPLTVTSAQKNPTAFYLCASSLGTGSPRYTFGSGTRLTVV.

V gene TRBV13 combines with J gene TRBJ2-1, with 8 bases matching TRBD1. This CDR3 is built from 15 residues. V lost 7 bases and J lost 8; bases outside the gene matches: 13. In germline, CDR1 is PRHDT, CDR2 FYEKMQ (reference sequence). The CDR3 is CASNTGTGRLDEQFF. The CDR3 DNA is TGTGCCAGCAACACAGGGACAGGCCGGCTTGATGAGCAGTTCTTC.

V is TRBV7-9 and J is TRBJ2-5; 9 bases agree with TRBD2. The germline V gene encodes CDR1 SEHNR and CDR2 FQNEAQ (reference sequence). This CDR3 region has 14 residues. The trim removed 6 bases at V and 4 bases at J, leaving 6 bases unmatched. CDR3 residues: CASSRTSERETQYF. The CDR3 DNA reads TGTGCCAGCAGTCGGACTAGCGAACGAGAGACCCAGTACTTC. Full variable domain (missing parts from reference TRBV7-9 and TRBJ2-5): DTGVSQNPRHKITKRGQNVTFRCDPISEHNRLYWYRQTLGQGPEFLTYFQNEAQLEKSRLLSDRFSAERPKGSFSTLEIQRTEQGDSAMYLCASSRTSERETQYFGPGTRLLVL.

The V and J genes are TRBV5-1 and TRBJ2-5; TRBD1 matches at 9 bases. Germline trimming cut 4 bases from V and 5 bases from J; bases unmatched to any gene: 6. Germline values: CDR1 SGHRS, CDR2 YFSETQ. The CDR3 is 14 amino acids. The CDR3 DNA follows: TGCGCCAGCAGCCGGACAGGGGCGAGGGAGACCCAGTACTTC. Protein product: CASSRTGARETQYF. The variable domain in full, with the rest retrieved from reference TRBV5-1 and TRBJ2-5, is KAGVTQTPRYLIKTRGQQVTLSCSPISGHRSVSWYQQTPGQGLQFLFEYFSETQRNKGNFPGRFSGRQFSNSRSEMNVSTLELGDSALYLCASSRTGARETQYFGPGTRLLVL.

This chain uses TRBV27 with TRBJ2-5; TRBD2 is a possible D gene (5 bases). Germline-derived CDR1 and CDR2 are MNHEY and SMNVEV (reference sequence). The CDR3 loop spans 9 amino acids. CDR3: CGGAETQYF. In nucleotides, the CDR3 is TGTGGGGGAGCAGAGACCCAGTACTTC.